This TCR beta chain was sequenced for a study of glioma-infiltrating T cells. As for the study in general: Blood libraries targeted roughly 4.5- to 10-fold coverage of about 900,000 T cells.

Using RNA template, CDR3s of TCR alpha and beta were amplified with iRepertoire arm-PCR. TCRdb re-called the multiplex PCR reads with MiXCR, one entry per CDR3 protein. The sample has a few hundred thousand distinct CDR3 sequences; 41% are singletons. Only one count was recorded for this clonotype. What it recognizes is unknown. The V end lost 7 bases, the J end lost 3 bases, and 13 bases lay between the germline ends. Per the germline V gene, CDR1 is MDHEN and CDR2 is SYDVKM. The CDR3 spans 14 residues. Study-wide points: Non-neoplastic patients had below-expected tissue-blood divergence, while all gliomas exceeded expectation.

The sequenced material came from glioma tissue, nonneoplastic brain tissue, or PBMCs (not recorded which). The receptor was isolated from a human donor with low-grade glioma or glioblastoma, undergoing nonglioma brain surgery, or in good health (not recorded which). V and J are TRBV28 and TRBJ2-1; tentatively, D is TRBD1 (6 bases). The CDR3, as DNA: TGTGCCAGCACTTTCACAGGGCTCTACAATGAGCAGTTCTTC. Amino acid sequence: CASTFTGLYNEQFF.